This entry lists 29 T cell receptor beta chains sequenced from one sample in a study of cytomegalovirus exposure and HLA in healthy donors (dated by TCRdb to about 2017). Libraries were prepared through the immunoSEQ multiplex PCR assay. A mixture of 60 forward primers for TCR Vbeta segments and 13 reverse primers for TCR Jbeta segments was used in the multiplex PCR. The table was pulled from immuneACCESS by TCRdb, which kept in-frame rearrangements only. Such tables lose some clones; where checked, under half of the loss comes from unresolved V genes, and the rest has no known cause. The sample table shows 95,000 to 130,000 clones, and around 81% are seen once. The leading ten clones occupy 3% to 5% of the sample. Material: PBMCs. All receptors derive from a woman aged 30 to 39 in good health and CMV-seronegative.

As DNA, the CDR3 is TGTGCCAGCAGCTCGTTGGGGGGGAAGACTGAAGCTTTCTTT. Residues: CASSSLGGKTEAFF. The chain recombines TRBV11-3 with TRBJ1-1, with a weak D call TRBD1 (5 bases). This CDR3 spans 14 amino acids. The V gene lost 4 bases and the J gene lost 5 bases, with 14 bases spanning the gap. The germline V gene has CDR1 SGHNT and CDR2 YENEEA.

CDR3 in amino acids: CASSMRYRPKNIQYF. The DNA for the CDR3 is TGTGCCAGTAGTATGCGATACAGGCCCAAAAACATTCAGTACTTC. V usage is TRBV19 and J usage is TRBJ2-4, with D possibly matching TRBD1 (5 bases). The CDR3 has 15 residues. Trimming took off 3 bases at V and 2 bases at J, with 11 bases between the two ends. Germline lookup yields CDR1 LNHDA and CDR2 SQIVND (reference sequence).

The V gene is TRBV10-1, the J gene TRBJ2-1; TRBD2 agrees at 9 bases. Germline V CDR1 and CDR2: WNHNN, SYGVQD (reference sequence). Trimming cost V 2 bases and J 5 bases; bases outside gene matches: 4. There are 15 residues in the CDR3. CDR3 nucleotide sequence: TGCGCCAGCAGTGAGGTGGCTAGCGGGGACAATGAGCAGTTCTTC. It translates to CASSEVASGDNEQFF.

The genes are TRBV5-1 and TRBJ2-7; 8 nucleotides agree with TRBD1. Trimming cost V 4 bases and J 5 bases; bases outside gene matches: 8. From germline, CDR1 is SGHRS and CDR2 YFSETQ. This CDR3 contains 14 residues. The CDR3, as DNA: TGCGCCAGCAGCGCCGACAGGGGTACGGACGAGCAGTACTTC. Protein: CASSADRGTDEQYF.

This rearrangement joins TRBV15 to TRBJ2-1; 8 nucleotides match TRBD2. The junction had 12 bases not matched to a gene; V was cut back by 8 bases and J by 0 bases. Germline values: CDR1 LNHNV, CDR2 YYDKDF (reference sequence). The CDR3 has 17 amino acids. DNA for the CDR3: TGTGCCACCTTTGGCCAGCGGGAGTCCGGCTCCTACAATGAGCAGTTCTTC. As protein: CATFGQRESGSYNEQFF.

The rearrangement links TRBV19 to TRBJ2-2; TRBD2 matches 13 bases. Germline V gives CDR1 LNHDA, CDR2 SQIVND (reference sequence). Unmatched junction bases numbered 6, after V lost 5 bases and J lost 0 bases. This CDR3 has 18 amino acids. The CDR3 nucleotides read TGTGCCAGTAGTTCTACTAGCGGGAGGGCCCCGAACACCGGGGAGCTGTTTTTT. The encoded protein is CASSSTSGRAPNTGELFF.

CDR3 in DNA: TGTGCCAGCAGCGCCGGAGGGCCCTCCTACAATGAGCAGTTCTTC. Translating gives CASSAGGPSYNEQFF. This rearrangement joins TRBV11-3 to TRBJ2-1; a weak D match, TRBD2 (6 bases). The length of the CDR3 is 15 residues. Trimming removed 5 bases at V and 0 bases at J, with 11 bases between. The germline V gene has CDR1 SGHNT and CDR2 YENEEA.

The rearrangement links TRBV29-1 to TRBJ1-2, with D maybe TRBD1 (5 bases). This CDR3 contains 11 residues. CDR1 is SQVTM and CDR2 is ANQGSEA in the germline V gene. V lost 8 bases to trimming and J lost 2 bases, with 9 bases between them. As DNA, the CDR3 is TGCAGCTTCCAGGGAAACTATGGCTACACCTTC. It translates to CSFQGNYGYTF.

This chain links TRBV11-2 with TRBJ1-1, with D unclear. This CDR3 comprises 14 residues. Trimming removed 2 bases from V and 1 base from J, with 8 bases in between. The germline V gene encodes CDR1 SGHAT and CDR2 FQNNGV. The CDR3 is CASSLTVGNTEAFF. The CDR3 DNA sequence: TGTGCCAGCAGCTTAACGGTCGGGAACACTGAAGCTTTCTTT.

This clone was seen more than once but under ten times. This chain connects TRBV27 to TRBJ2-1; tentatively, D is TRBD1 (7 bases). Trimming removed 3 bases at V and 5 bases at J, with 8 bases between. Germline V gene data show CDR1 as MNHEY and CDR2 as SMNVEV (reference sequence). There are 13 residues in the CDR3. DNA of the CDR3: TGTGCCAGCAGTTTCAGGGGGGACAATGAGCAGTTCTTC. Encoded protein: CASSFRGDNEQFF.

The genes are TRBV7-2 and TRBJ1-3; TRBD1 aligns across 9 bases. The germline gives CDR1 SGHTA, CDR2 FQGNSA. With 3 bases clipped from V and 4 bases from J, the junction kept 4 bases outside the gene matches. The CDR3 sequence is 15 residues long. The CDR3: CASSFGTGFGNTIYF. In DNA, the CDR3 is TGTGCCAGCAGCTTCGGGACAGGGTTCGGAAACACCATATATTTT.

The chain carries TRBV5-1 and TRBJ2-1; 7 bases are shared with TRBD2. CDR1 is SGHRS, CDR2 YFSETQ, per germline. Trimming cost V 5 bases and J 0 bases; bases outside gene matches: 2. This CDR3 has 14 residues. Written as DNA, the CDR3 is TGCGCCAGCAGGGGCGGGAGCTCCTACAATGAGCAGTTCTTC. Amino acid sequence: CASRGGSSYNEQFF.

This rearrangement joins TRBV12-5 to TRBJ1-3; D unclear. The CDR3 has 11 residues. Trimming stripped 6 bases from V and 7 bases from J, with 7 bases between. Germline CDR1 and CDR2: LGHNT and FRNRAP. In DNA form, the CDR3 reads TGTGCTAGTGGATCGGAGAACACCATATATTTT. This codes for CASGSENTIYF.

The genes are TRBV5-4 and TRBJ2-1, with TRBD2 matching over 7 bases. The CDR3 sequence is 16 residues long. The V segment lost 3 bases and the J segment 4 bases; nucleotides outside the gene matches: 10. The germline V gene encodes CDR1 SGHNT and CDR2 YYREEE (reference sequence). CDR3 sequence reads: CASSSRSGFVYNEQFF. CDR3 nucleotide sequence: TGTGCCAGCAGCTCCCGTAGCGGGTTTGTTTACAATGAGCAGTTCTTC.

This chain links TRBV5-1 with TRBJ2-4; 8 positions agree with TRBD2. The ends lost 0 bases at V and 8 bases at J; junction bases unmatched: 7. Germline V gives CDR1 SGHRS, CDR2 YFSETQ. The CDR3 is 15 residues long. The CDR3 here is CASSLEVLGGDIQYF. The DNA for the CDR3 is TGCGCCAGCAGCTTGGAAGTCCTCGGGGGGGACATTCAGTACTTC.

The chain employs TRBV4-1 and TRBJ1-1; weak D call: TRBD1 (5 bases). The CDR3 sequence is 14 residues long. Germline assignment: CDR1 MGHRA and CDR2 YSYEKL. V was pared by 3 bases and J by 2 bases, with 10 bases between. The CDR3 here is CASSQWGVNTEAFF. In nucleotides, the CDR3 is TGCGCCAGCAGCCAGTGGGGGGTTAACACTGAAGCTTTCTTT.

CDR3 nucleotide sequence: TGTGCCAGCAGCCAAGATCGTCTCTCCTACGAGCAGTACTTC. Its protein product is CASSQDRLSYEQYF. The chain is built from TRBV4-2 and TRBJ2-7, with D hard to call. CDR1 LGHNA and CDR2 YNFKEQ come from the germline V gene. This CDR3 region has 14 residues. The ends were cut back, 0 bases at V and 0 bases at J, with 6 bases in the middle.

The chain is built from TRBV9 and TRBJ2-7; 9 positions agree with TRBD1. The germline gives CDR1 SGDLS, CDR2 YYNGEE. The CDR3 consists of 15 residues. With 0 bases clipped from V and 7 bases from J, the junction kept 8 bases outside the gene matches. The CDR3 loop is CASSVATGGYEEQYF. CDR3 nucleotides: TGTGCCAGCAGCGTAGCGACAGGGGGATATGAAGAGCAGTACTTC.

This clone was seen just once. The chain combines TRBV5-1 with TRBJ2-3; a weak D match, TRBD2 (6 bases). V was trimmed by 1 base and J by 0 bases, leaving 9 bases between them. CDR1 and CDR2 from the germline V gene are SGHRS and YFSETQ. CDR3 length: 15 residues. CDR3 coding DNA: TGCGCCAGCAGCTTGACGGGAGAGAGCACAGATACGCAGTATTTT. Its translation is CASSLTGESTDTQYF.

The CDR3 is CASSIPGLAGGNEQFF. The CDR3 nucleotides read TGTGCCAGTAGTATCCCCGGACTAGCGGGAGGGAATGAGCAGTTCTTC. V gene TRBV19 combines with J gene TRBJ2-1; 15 bases fit TRBD2. With V trimmed by 3 bases and J by 7 bases, 4 bases remained unmatched. The CDR3 is 16 amino acids. Germline V gene lookup returns CDR1 LNHDA and CDR2 SQIVND (reference sequence).

The chain employs TRBV7-8 and TRBJ2-7; D might be TRBD1 (6 bases). Deletions cut 5 bases from V and 7 bases from J, with 18 bases between. The germline CDR1 and CDR2 sequences are SGHVS and FQNEAQ. CDR3 length: 14 amino acids. The CDR3 nucleotides read TGTGCCAGCAGCCCGCGGGTTTCGGGGACAGAGCAGTACTTC. Translated, it gives CASSPRVSGTEQYF.

This chain links TRBV18 with TRBJ2-7, with TRBD2 identical over 9 bases. From germline, CDR1 is KGHSH and CDR2 LQKENI. V lost 6 bases, J lost 2 bases, and 5 bases stayed unmatched. This CDR3 has 14 amino acids. CDR3 nucleotide sequence: TGTGCCAGCTCCCACTCTAGCGGGACCTACGAGCAGTACTTC. Its translation: CASSHSSGTYEQYF.

V and J are TRBV18 and TRBJ2-7; the D gene is possibly TRBD1 (7 bases). The CDR3 sequence is 14 residues long. CDR1 and CDR2 (germline): KGHSH, LQKENI. Deletions cut 3 bases from V and 2 bases from J, with 11 bases between. In DNA form, the CDR3 reads TGTGCCAGCTCACCCAGGGGGGTCCCCTACGAGCAGTACTTC. This codes for CASSPRGVPYEQYF.

This clone was found a few times. J is TRBJ2-7 and V is TRBV6-1; 7 bases are a match to TRBD2. Germline V lookup: CDR1 MNHNS, CDR2 SASEGT. This CDR3 comprises 13 residues. Trimming cost V 2 bases and J 6 bases; bases outside gene matches: 4. CDR3 sequence reads: CASSELGGSEQYF. In DNA, the CDR3 is TGTGCCAGCAGTGAATTGGGGGGGTCCGAGCAGTACTTC.

V usage is TRBV5-1 and J usage is TRBJ1-3; a weak D match, TRBD1 (5 bases). CDR3 length: 16 amino acids. Between the trimmed V and J ends, which lost 0 bases and 0 bases, there was a span of 10 bases. Germline values: CDR1 SGHRS, CDR2 YFSETQ. DNA for the CDR3: TGCGCCAGCAGCTTGGCAGCAGGGAACTCTGGAAACACCATATATTTT. Translation: CASSLAAGNSGNTIYF.

This chain uses TRBV5-4 with TRBJ2-1; the match to TRBD2 covers 14 bases. V shed 4 bases and J 6 bases; nucleotides not matched to a gene: 9. Germline V gene sequence: CDR1 SGHNT, CDR2 YYREEE (reference sequence). There are 17 residues in the CDR3. In nucleotides, the CDR3 is TGTGCCAGCAGCCCGGAGGGACTAGCGGGAGCTTCCAATGAGCAGTTCTTC. The encoded protein is CASSPEGLAGASNEQFF.

The J gene is TRBJ1-1, the V gene TRBV27, with D maybe TRBD1 (5 bases). The CDR3 is 14 amino acids. The V and J ends lost 1 base and 5 bases respectively, with 11 bases between them. Germline V gene lookup returns CDR1 MNHEY and CDR2 SMNVEV (reference sequence). CDR3 protein: CASSLLGRGTEAFF. The CDR3 coding sequence is TGTGCCAGCAGTTTATTAGGGCGGGGGACTGAAGCTTTCTTT.

The genes are TRBV7-9 and TRBJ1-2, with D perhaps TRBD1 (5 bases). Germline V CDR1 and CDR2: SEHNR, FQNEAQ (reference sequence). V shed 7 bases and J shed 8 bases, with 26 bases lying between them. The CDR3 loop spans 16 amino acids. In DNA, the CDR3 is TGTGCCAGCATCGGCAGCAGGGCCGCAGGCATTCAAGGCTACACCTTC. Translation: CASIGSRAAGIQGYTF.

The CDR3 region has the DNA TGTGCCAGCAGCGAAGTGGACAGGGGCGATTATAGCAATCAGCCCCAGCATTTT. The encoded protein is CASSEVDRGDYSNQPQHF. This chain links TRBV28 with TRBJ1-5, with 9 bases fitting TRBD1. In germline, CDR1 is MDHEN, CDR2 SYDVKM. The CDR3 length is 18 residues. V shed 6 bases and J 0 bases; nucleotides not matched to a gene: 12.